A single sample is the source of the 27 T cell receptor beta chains below, sequenced in a study of blood T cell repertoires in COVID-19. Some clones are missing from TCRdb's copy, which holds only in-frame ones; the method was immunoSEQ multiplex PCR. The sample records some 170,000 clones, over 75% being singletons. The sequenced sample was PBMCs or T cells enriched from blood (not recorded which). All receptors derive from a human donor with acute COVID-19. The donor label of this sample is uncertain.

The V call is TRBV3-1 (or the pseudogene TRBV3-2), the J call TRBJ1-1; 7 positions agree with TRBD1. V lost 4 bases to trimming and J lost 2 bases; unmatched junction nucleotides: 7. The CDR3 runs to 15 residues. Germline CDR1 is LGHDT and CDR2 is YNNKEL (reference sequence). CDR3 DNA sequence: TGTGCCAGCAGCCCCTCGGGACAGACTAACACTGAAGCTTTCTTT. Protein: CASSPSGQTNTEAFF.

V gene TRBV5-1 combines with J gene TRBJ1-2, with D maybe TRBD1 (6 bases). The CDR3 sequence is 14 residues long. Germline V gene sequence: CDR1 SGHRS, CDR2 YFSETQ. The V end was cut by 4 bases, the J end by 4 bases, with 14 bases between. CDR3 bases: TGCGCCAGCAGCCCGACAGGCGACCGCTATGGCTACACCTTC. Amino acids: CASSPTGDRYGYTF.

V is TRBV19 and J is TRBJ2-7; no firm D call. This CDR3 comprises 13 residues. CDR1 LNHDA and CDR2 SQIVND come from the germline V gene (reference sequence). V lost 5 bases, J lost 5 bases, and 13 bases lay in between. CDR3 nucleotide sequence: TGTGCCAGTAGTGAGCTACTTGCGAACGAGCAGTACTTC. This encodes CASSELLANEQYF.

This clone was observed once. The genes are TRBV4-1 and TRBJ2-7; D gene unclear. CDR1 is MGHRA, CDR2 YSYEKL, per germline. The CDR3 totals 15 residues. V was pared by 3 bases and J by 0 bases, with 12 bases between. This chain's CDR3 is CASSQKTSISYEQYF. CDR3 bases: TGCGCCAGCAGCCAGAAGACAAGCATCTCCTACGAGCAGTACTTC.

The genes are TRBV6-5 and TRBJ2-7; tentative D call: TRBD2 (6 bases). Trimming pared 2 bases from V and 1 base from J, leaving 12 bases between. Germline V CDR1 and CDR2: MNHEY, SVGAGI. The CDR3 sequence is 15 residues long. CDR3 nucleotides: TGTGCCAGCAGTTACGGGGGGTTAGGTTCCTACGAGCAGTACTTC. Residues: CASSYGGLGSYEQYF.

This chain connects TRBV6-1 to TRBJ1-2, with a tentative D call TRBD1 (5 bases). Trimming pared 1 base from V and 6 bases from J, leaving 15 bases between. The germline gives CDR1 MNHNS, CDR2 SASEGT. The CDR3 covers 15 residues. The chain's CDR3 is CASSEGAGPRNGYTF. The CDR3 DNA reads as TGTGCCAGCAGTGAAGGGGCAGGGCCTCGGAATGGCTACACCTTC.

The V call is TRBV19, the J call TRBJ1-6; possibly TRBD1 for D (6 bases). Looked up from germline, CDR1 is LNHDA and CDR2 is SQIVND (reference sequence). V was cut by 7 bases and J by 9 bases, with 13 bases left in between. CDR3 size: 13 residues. CDR3: CASTLTGGSPLHF. In nucleotides, the CDR3 is TGTGCCAGTACCCTGACAGGTGGTTCACCCCTCCACTTT.

This sequence joins TRBV5-6 and TRBJ1-5; D may be TRBD1 (5 bases). CDR3 size: 16 residues. Germline V gene lookup returns CDR1 SGHDT and CDR2 YYEEEE. V was trimmed by 1 base and J by 3 bases, leaving 14 bases between them. This CDR3 reads CASSLYGGGNNQPQHF. CDR3 bases: TGTGCCAGCAGCTTGTATGGGGGAGGGAACAATCAGCCCCAGCATTTT.

This clone appeared a few times. The rearrangement uses TRBV7-2 and TRBJ1-3; D not certain. Deletions cut 2 bases from V and 5 bases from J, with 4 bases between. Germline CDR1 is SGHTA and CDR2 is FQGNSA. The CDR3 runs to 12 residues. This chain's CDR3 is CASSLSRNTIYF. The CDR3 region has the DNA TGTGCCAGCAGCTTAAGCCGAAACACCATATATTTT.

The chain links TRBV7-6 to TRBJ2-7, with D possibly matching TRBD1 (6 bases). CDR3 length equals 16 residues. Per germline, CDR1 SGHVS and CDR2 FNYEAQ. V was clipped by 4 bases and J by 2 bases, with 18 bases between them. The CDR3 loop is CASSSADRTDTYEQYF. In DNA form, the CDR3 reads TGTGCCAGCAGCTCGGCAGACAGGACCGATACCTACGAGCAGTACTTC.

Here the CDR3 reads CASSQNRGPLFF. CDR3 in DNA: TGCGCCAGCAGCCAAAACAGGGGCCCACTGTTTTTT. This chain joins TRBV4-1 and TRBJ1-4; the match to TRBD1 covers 7 bases. V shed 2 bases and J 13 bases; nucleotides not matched to a gene: 4. The CDR3 contains 12 residues. CDR1 and CDR2 from the germline V gene are MGHRA and YSYEKL.

The chain combines TRBV7-2 with TRBJ1-1; TRBD1 agrees at 9 bases. This CDR3 is 14 amino acids long. Germline-derived CDR1 and CDR2 are SGHTA and FQGNSA. The junction had 6 bases not matched to a gene; V was cut back by 5 bases and J by 5 bases. The CDR3 sequence is CASSRTGGRTEAFF. The CDR3 region has the DNA TGTGCCAGCAGCAGAACAGGGGGCCGAACTGAAGCTTTCTTT.

The V gene is TRBV7-2, the J gene TRBJ2-7; TRBD2 is a possible D gene (5 bases). Germline CDR1 and CDR2: SGHTA and FQGNSA. This CDR3 has 14 residues. V was trimmed by 5 bases and J by 0 bases, leaving 11 bases between them. This chain's CDR3 is CASSPSGSSYEQYF. CDR3 DNA: TGTGCCAGCAGCCCGTCGGGGAGCTCCTACGAGCAGTACTTC.

V is TRBV3-1 (or the pseudogene TRBV3-2) and J is TRBJ2-2; a weak D match, TRBD1 (6 bases). Germline V gene data show CDR1 as LGHDT and CDR2 as YNNKEL (reference sequence). V lost 4 bases, J lost 5 bases, and 11 bases lay in between. This CDR3 is 14 amino acids long. The CDR3 DNA reads as TGTGCCAGCAGCCGGTTGAGGGGGACCGGGGAGCTGTTTTTT. This translates into CASSRLRGTGELFF.

The chain has TRBV19 and TRBJ1-5; D is undetermined. V dropped 3 bases and J dropped 7 bases, with 10 bases sitting between them. The germline V gene encodes CDR1 LNHDA and CDR2 SQIVND (reference sequence). The CDR3 loop spans 13 amino acids. CDR3 amino acids: CASSMGRRQPQHF. CDR3 nucleotides: TGTGCCAGTAGTATGGGCCGGCGACAGCCCCAGCATTTT.

The genes are TRBV7-9 and TRBJ2-6; 8 bases match TRBD1. V trimming: 4 bases; J trimming: 4 bases; junction bases outside the gene matches: 9. Germline V gives CDR1 SEHNR, CDR2 FQNEAQ (reference sequence). The CDR3 loop spans 17 amino acids. In DNA form, the CDR3 reads TGTGCCAGCAGCTCGGACAGGGTTCCGTCCGGGGCCAACGTCCTGACTTTC. The encoded protein is CASSSDRVPSGANVLTF.

This chain connects TRBV2 to TRBJ2-7, with 9 bases fitting TRBD1. This CDR3 region has 13 residues. V shed 6 bases, J shed 3 bases, and the junction held 3 bases outside the gene matches. Germline V gene lookup returns CDR1 SNHLY and CDR2 FYNNEI. This chain's CDR3 is CASSGTGFYEQYF. The DNA for the CDR3 is TGTGCCAGCAGCGGGACAGGGTTCTACGAGCAGTACTTC.

The count of this clone is one. The chain carries TRBV12-5 and TRBJ1-2; D perhaps matches TRBD1 (5 bases). The CDR3 sequence is 13 residues long. Germline V lookup: CDR1 LGHNT, CDR2 FRNRAP. Trimming shortened V by 5 bases and J by 6 bases, and 13 bases separated the two germline ends. Written as DNA, the CDR3 is TGTGCTAGTGGTCTAGGGGCTGTGGATGGCTACACCTTC. Its translation is CASGLGAVDGYTF.

As to this clone: Germline is not matched at one junction end, which may reflect a read error. The V gene is TRBV30, the J gene TRBJ2-5; 9 positions match TRBD1. Germline-derived CDR1 and CDR2 are GTSNPN and SVGIG (reference sequence). This CDR3 region has 13 residues. The CDR3 is CAWRHRGQGTQYF. In nucleotides, the CDR3 is TGTGCCTGGCGTCACAGGGGGCAAGGGACCCAGTACTTC.

The gene calls are TRBV24-1 and TRBJ2-7; perhaps TRBD1 as D (5 bases). Per the germline V gene, CDR1 is KGHDR and CDR2 is SFDVKD. V lost 12 bases, J lost 2 bases, and 16 bases lay in between. This CDR3 is 13 amino acids long. The CDR3 spells CAPQGGRAYEQYF. CDR3 DNA: TGTGCCCCGCAGGGCGGTCGCGCCTACGAGCAGTACTTC.

V usage is TRBV6-4 and J usage is TRBJ1-2, with 8 nucleotides matching TRBD1. Losses at the gene ends were 3 bases for V and 10 bases for J; bases not matched to a gene: 10. The CDR3 loop spans 14 amino acids. Germline-derived CDR1 and CDR2 are MRHNA and SNTAGT. The CDR3 nucleotides are TGTGCCAGCAGTGAAGAGGCAGGGGGCTCGGACTACACCTTC. Protein product: CASSEEAGGSDYTF.

This chain connects TRBV19 to TRBJ2-7; 7 nucleotides align to TRBD1. Losses at the gene ends were 1 base for V and 2 bases for J; bases not matched to a gene: 2. Germline V gives CDR1 LNHDA, CDR2 SQIVND (reference sequence). CDR3 size: 14 residues. CDR3 in DNA: TGTGCCAGTAGTATAGGGGGACAGACCTACGAGCAGTACTTC. Translated: CASSIGGQTYEQYF.

This rearrangement joins TRBV11-2 to TRBJ1-3; D may be TRBD1 (5 bases). V gave up 5 bases and J gave up 0 bases, with 11 bases separating them. The length of the CDR3 is 15 residues. Germline-derived CDR1 and CDR2 are SGHAT and FQNNGV. CDR3 sequence: CASSASTASGNTIYF. The CDR3 DNA reads as TGTGCCAGCAGCGCCTCGACAGCCTCTGGAAACACCATATATTTT. Full variable domain (remainder filled in from reference TRBV11-2 and TRBJ1-3): EAGVAQSPRYKIIEKRQSVAFWCNPISGHATLYWYQQILGQGPKLLIQFQNNGVVDDSQLPKDRFSAERLKGVDSTLKIQPAKLEDSAVYLCASSASTASGNTIYFGEGSWLTVV.

The V gene is TRBV2, the J gene TRBJ1-1; TRBD1 is a possible D gene (5 bases). This CDR3 region has 14 residues. Deletions cut 10 bases from V and 1 base from J, with 16 bases between. The germline CDR1 and CDR2 sequences are SNHLY and FYNNEI. This CDR3 is CATSAGQGNTEAFF. CDR3 bases: TGTGCCACTAGTGCCGGGCAGGGGAACACTGAAGCTTTCTTT.

This clone was seen more than once but under ten times. This rearrangement joins TRBV7-9 to TRBJ2-5; a weak D match, TRBD1 (5 bases). The V end lost 5 bases, the J end lost 3 bases, and 13 bases lay between the germline ends. This CDR3 has 14 residues. Germline CDR1 and CDR2: SEHNR and FQNEAQ (reference sequence). The CDR3 nucleotides read TGTGCCAGCAGCCCCCCGAAGGGGAAAGAGACCCAGTACTTC. Translation gives CASSPPKGKETQYF.

The chain has TRBV10-3 and TRBJ1-2; D gene uncertain. Germline V CDR1 and CDR2: ENHRY, SYGVKD. The CDR3 runs 12 residues. Deletions cut 0 bases from V and 4 bases from J, with 3 bases between. This chain's CDR3 is CAISESLYGYTF. For the CDR3, the DNA is TGTGCCATCAGTGAGTCCCTCTATGGCTACACCTTC.

This chain links TRBV5-6 with TRBJ1-2; possibly TRBD1 for D (6 bases). V lost 0 bases to trimming and J lost 10 bases, with 13 bases between them. This CDR3 is built from 13 residues. CDR1 is SGHDT and CDR2 is YYEEEE in the germline V gene. In nucleotides, the CDR3 is TGTGCCAGCAGCTTGGCAGGGGAACGAGACTACACCTTC. Amino acid sequence: CASSLAGERDYTF.